This TCR beta chain was profiled in a study of blood T cell repertoires in COVID-19. The CDR3 has 15 amino acids. Trimming left V 4 bases short and J 2 bases short, with 15 bases between. CDR1 SGDLS and CDR2 YYNGEE come from the germline V gene. This clone was counted a single time. Sequenced by immunoSEQ multiplex PCR; TCRdb stores in-frame clones only, minus some. The table shows 140,000 to 150,000 clones, with over 75% occurring only once. This clonotype was obtained from a woman aged 50 to 65 with acute or convalescent COVID-19. Sequencing used peripheral blood. The rearrangement links TRBV9 to TRBJ2-5; a weak D match, TRBD1 (6 bases). Here the CDR3 reads CASSLPGVGQETQYF. The CDR3 DNA reads TGTGCCAGCAGCCTTCCAGGGGTGGGACAAGAGACCCAGTACTTC.